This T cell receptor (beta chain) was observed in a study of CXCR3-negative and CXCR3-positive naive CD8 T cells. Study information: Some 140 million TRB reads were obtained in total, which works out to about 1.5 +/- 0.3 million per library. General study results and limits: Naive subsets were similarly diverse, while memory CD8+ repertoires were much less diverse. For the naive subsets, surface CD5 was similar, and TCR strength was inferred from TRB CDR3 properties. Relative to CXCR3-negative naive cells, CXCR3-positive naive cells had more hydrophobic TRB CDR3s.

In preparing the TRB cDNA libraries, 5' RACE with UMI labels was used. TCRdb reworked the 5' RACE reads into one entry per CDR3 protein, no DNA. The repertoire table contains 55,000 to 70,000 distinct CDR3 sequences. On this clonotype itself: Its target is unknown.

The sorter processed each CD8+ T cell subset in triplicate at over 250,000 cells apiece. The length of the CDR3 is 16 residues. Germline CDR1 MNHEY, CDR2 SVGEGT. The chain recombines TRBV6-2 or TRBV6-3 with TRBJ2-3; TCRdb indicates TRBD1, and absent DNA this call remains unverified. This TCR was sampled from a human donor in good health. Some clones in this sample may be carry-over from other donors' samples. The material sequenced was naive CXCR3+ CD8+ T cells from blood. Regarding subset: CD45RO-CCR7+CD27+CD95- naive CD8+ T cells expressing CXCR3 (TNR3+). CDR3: CASSYSMGGVGDTQYF.